The 9 T cell receptor beta chains listed next were all sequenced from one sample in a study of T cell repertoires in cytomegalovirus infection. TCRdb re-derived calls from the reads in MiXCR, one entry per CDR3 protein. The repertoire includes 200,000 to 250,000 distinct CDR3 sequences, over 20% of them detected once, and about 20% sits in the top ten. Sequencing was done on a sample of CD8+ T cells from PBMCs. Source of these receptors: a human donor in good health (CMV status not recorded). Some clones in this sample may be carry-over from other donors' samples.

This clonotype has at least ten counts. J is TRBJ2-7 and V is TRBV2; D not certain. The V end was cut by 3 bases, the J end by 5 bases, with 20 bases between. The CDR3 consists of 16 residues. Per the germline V gene, CDR1 is SNHLY and CDR2 is FYNNEI. The CDR3 DNA follows: TGTGCCAGCAGTGAGGGCTCTTCAATTGTATTCAACGAGCAGTACTTC. Residues: CASSEGSSIVFNEQYF.

This clonotype was counted only a few times. The chain links TRBV7-2 to TRBJ2-3; 10 positions match TRBD2. The germline V gene encodes CDR1 SGHTA and CDR2 FQGNSA. V lost 1 base, J lost 3 bases, and 4 bases stayed unmatched. The CDR3 loop spans 16 amino acids. CDR3: CASSLEGLAATDTQYF. The DNA of the CDR3 is TGTGCCAGCAGCTTAGAAGGACTAGCGGCTACAGATACGCAGTATTTT.

The V gene is TRBV20-1, the J gene TRBJ2-1; TRBD2 agrees at 7 bases. This CDR3 region has 14 residues. V shed 3 bases, J shed 3 bases, and the junction held 5 bases outside the gene matches. The germline V gene has CDR1 DFQATT and CDR2 SNEGSKA (reference sequence). The DNA for the CDR3 is TGCAGTGCTAGTTGGAGCGGGGACTACAATGAGCAGTTCTTC. As protein: CSASWSGDYNEQFF.

This clonotype was counted many times. The chain couples TRBV7-2 to TRBJ2-7; D is unclear. Between the trimmed V and J ends, which lost 2 bases and 2 bases, there was a span of 10 bases. Germline V gene sequence: CDR1 SGHTA, CDR2 FQGNSA. The CDR3 is 14 residues long. The CDR3 reads CASSLSRAAYEQYF. For the CDR3, the DNA is TGTGCCAGCAGCTTATCGCGAGCTGCCTACGAGCAGTACTTC. The whole variable domain, filled in from reference TRBV7-2 and TRBJ2-7, reads GAGVSQSPSNKVTEKGKDVELRCDPISGHTALYWYRQSLGQGLEFLIYFQGNSAPDKSGLPSDRFSAERTGGSVSTLTIQRTQQEDSAVYLCASSLSRAAYEQYFGPGTRLTVT.

This clonotype showed up many times. The chain employs TRBV12-3 or TRBV12-4 and TRBJ1-1, with D hard to call. Trimming took 0 bases from V and 4 from J, leaving 9 bases between them. CDR3 length equals 14 residues. In nucleotides, the CDR3 is TGTGCCAGCAGTTTAGCGCCCGGAGGCACTGAAGCTTTCTTT. Translation gives CASSLAPGGTEAFF.

In this sample, this clonotype turned up many times. The chain links TRBV7-6 to TRBJ2-7; 7 bases line up with TRBD1. The junction had 11 bases not matched to a gene; V was cut back by 3 bases and J by 3 bases. The V gene's germline CDR1 is SGHVS and CDR2 FNYEAQ. The CDR3 is 16 residues long. CDR3 region: CASSLEPGQSFYEQYF. The CDR3 bases are TGTGCCAGCAGCTTGGAACCGGGACAGAGCTTCTACGAGCAGTACTTC.

The sample holds a few counts of this clonotype. In DNA, the CDR3 is TGTGCCAGCAGCCGTTACCAGGGACAGCCCCAGCATTTT. As protein: CASSRYQGQPQHF. The chain uses TRBV7-6 and TRBJ1-5; D might be TRBD1 (5 bases). The CDR3 spans 13 residues. Germline assignment: CDR1 SGHVS and CDR2 FNYEAQ. V gave up 5 bases and J gave up 7 bases, with 12 bases separating them.

The chain couples TRBV27 to TRBJ2-3; possibly TRBD1 or TRBD2 for D (6 bases each). CDR1 is MNHEY and CDR2 is SMNVEV in the germline V gene (reference sequence). The CDR3 length is 16 residues. V was cut by 3 bases and J by 3 bases, with 16 bases left in between. As DNA, the CDR3 is TGTGCCAGCAGTTTTTTTACGGGGGCAGGAACAGATACGCAGTATTTT. Amino acids: CASSFFTGAGTDTQYF.

This clonotype showed up just once. V and J are TRBV6-5 and TRBJ1-2; maybe TRBD1 (5 bases). The V end lost 7 bases, the J end lost 7 bases, and 13 bases lay between the germline ends. This CDR3 comprises 12 residues. Germline CDR1 is MNHEY and CDR2 is SVGAGI. The CDR3 here is CASTDGGVGYTF. The CDR3 bases are TGTGCCAGCACCGACGGGGGGGTTGGCTACACCTTC.